The clone carrying this T cell receptor beta chain has a count of ten or more. V gave up 8 bases and J gave up 2 bases, with 9 bases separating them. This CDR3 contains 12 residues. Germline values: CDR1 LNHDA, CDR2 SQIVND (reference sequence). This entry belongs to a study of T cells in Graves' hyperthyroidism and ophthalmopathy. Regions amplified from RNA transcripts were the TCR beta CDR3 regions. First-round RT-PCR targeting the TCR CDR3 was performed with the HTBI primer set. MiXCR was run by TCRdb on the multiplex PCR reads, yielding one entry per CDR3 protein. The data contain a few hundred thousand distinct CDR3 sequences, approximately 15% of them singletons. Hyperthyroidism in the patients, aged 18 to 65, was newly diagnosed and under 2 months in duration. Patients were excluded for uncontrolled infection, other autoimmune disease, pregnancy or lactation. Isolation of PBMCs was performed on 8 to 10 ml fresh peripheral blood.

The origin of this receptor is a woman between 18 and 29 years old with Graves' hyperthyroidism. The chain recombines TRBV19 with TRBJ1-2; D call uncertain. What was sequenced was blood. This CDR3 reads CASFTPNYGYTF. The CDR3, as DNA: TGTGCCAGTTTTACCCCGAACTATGGCTACACCTTC.